This T cell receptor beta chain was identified during a study of CD8 T cells in Susac syndrome. Reverse transcription of about 0.5 to 1 ug RNA used random hexamers. One entry per CDR3 protein results from TCRdb running MiXCR on the immunoSEQ multiplex PCR reads. The table shows roughly 200,000 distinct CDR3 sequences, with 90% to 97% occurring only once. Losses at the gene ends were 3 bases for V and 5 bases for J; bases not matched to a gene: 5. Germline V gene sequence: CDR1 GTSNPN, CDR2 SVGIG (reference sequence). The length of the CDR3 is 15 residues. This clonotype was obtained from a human donor with multiple sclerosis. Sequencing used CD4+ T cells from PBMCs. This rearrangement joins TRBV30 to TRBJ2-5; 14 bases agree with TRBD2. The CDR3 sequence is CAWSQGLAGGETQYF. The CDR3 coding sequence is TGTGCCTGGAGCCAAGGACTAGCGGGGGGCGAGACCCAGTACTTC.